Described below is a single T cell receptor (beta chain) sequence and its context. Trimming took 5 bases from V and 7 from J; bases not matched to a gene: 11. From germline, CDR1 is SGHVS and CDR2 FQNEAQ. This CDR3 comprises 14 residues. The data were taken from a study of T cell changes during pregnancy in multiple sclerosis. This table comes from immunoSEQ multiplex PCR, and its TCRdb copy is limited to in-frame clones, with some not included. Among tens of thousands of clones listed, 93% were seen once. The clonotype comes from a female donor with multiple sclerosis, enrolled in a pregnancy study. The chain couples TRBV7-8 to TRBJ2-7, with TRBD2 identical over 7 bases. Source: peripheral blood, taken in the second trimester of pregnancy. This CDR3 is CASSPQRGRGEQYF. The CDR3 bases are TGTGCCAGCAGCCCTCAGCGGGGCCGGGGGGAGCAGTACTTC.